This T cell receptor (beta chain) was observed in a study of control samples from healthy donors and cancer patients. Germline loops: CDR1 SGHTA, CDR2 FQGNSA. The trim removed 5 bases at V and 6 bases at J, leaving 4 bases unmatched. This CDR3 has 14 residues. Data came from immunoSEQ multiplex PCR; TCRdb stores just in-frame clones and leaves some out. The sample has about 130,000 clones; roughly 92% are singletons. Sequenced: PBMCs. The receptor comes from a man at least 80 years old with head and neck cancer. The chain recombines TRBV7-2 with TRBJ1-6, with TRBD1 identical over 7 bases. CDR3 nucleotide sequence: TGTGCCAGCAGCAAAGGGACAGTTAATTCACCCCTCCACTTT. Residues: CASSKGTVNSPLHF.